This paragraph reports one TCR beta chain. The entry originates in a study of T cell responses to AZD1222 COVID-19 vaccine. Libraries were prepared by immunoSEQ multiplex PCR; TCRdb keeps only in-frame clonotypes and omits some of them. The sample lists fewer than 150,000 clones; around 86% were seen once. This CDR3 comprises 13 residues. Germline V gene data show CDR1 as SEHNR and CDR2 as FQNEAQ (reference sequence). Trimming removed 1 base from V and 1 base from J, with 4 bases in between. The input for sequencing was peripheral blood, taken on day 0 of AZD1222 vaccination. J is TRBJ1-1 and V is TRBV7-9; no firm D call. This sequence originates from an adult in good health. CDR3 protein: CASSLVGNTEAFF. CDR3 in DNA: TGTGCCAGCAGCTTAGTGGGGAACACTGAAGCTTTCTTT.